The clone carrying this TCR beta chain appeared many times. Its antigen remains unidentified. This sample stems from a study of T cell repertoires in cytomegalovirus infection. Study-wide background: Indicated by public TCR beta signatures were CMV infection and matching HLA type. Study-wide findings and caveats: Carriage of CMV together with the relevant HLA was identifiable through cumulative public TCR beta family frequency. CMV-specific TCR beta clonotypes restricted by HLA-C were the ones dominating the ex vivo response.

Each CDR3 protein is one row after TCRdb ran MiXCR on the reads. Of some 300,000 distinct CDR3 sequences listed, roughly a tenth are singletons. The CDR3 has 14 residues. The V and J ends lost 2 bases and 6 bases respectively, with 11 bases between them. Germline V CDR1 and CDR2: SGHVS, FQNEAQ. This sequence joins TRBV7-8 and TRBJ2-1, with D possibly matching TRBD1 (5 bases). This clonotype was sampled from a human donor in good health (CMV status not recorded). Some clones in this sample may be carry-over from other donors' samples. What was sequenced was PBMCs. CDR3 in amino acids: CASSLNSGSNEQFF. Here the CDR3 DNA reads TGTGCCAGCAGCTTAAATTCAGGGTCCAATGAGCAGTTCTTC.